Listed below are T cell receptor beta chains from one sample, sequenced in a study of cytomegalovirus exposure and HLA in healthy donors. This table comes from immunoSEQ multiplex PCR, and its TCRdb copy is limited to in-frame clones, with some not included. Counted here are more than 200,000 clones, about nine tenths occurring once; the ten biggest clones make up 2.5% to 3.5%. Material for sequencing was PBMCs. The receptor source for this set is a woman aged 25 to 39 in good health and CMV-seronegative. Both conserved end residues are part of each CDR3. The D gene is left open where the match is weak. Rows give clone size only sometimes, using once, few, many, or a class for an expanded clone.

d_gene	v_gene	abundance	j_gene	CDR3nt	CDR3aa
TRBD2	TRBV13	-	TRBJ2-3	TGTGCCAGCAGCTCCCGCTTAGCGGGAGGGCCCACAGATACGCAGTATTTT	CASSSRLAGGPTDTQYF
-	TRBV27	-	TRBJ2-7	TGTGCCAGCAGAAGACACGACGGCATCTACGAGCAGTACTTC	CASRRHDGIYEQYF
TRBD1	TRBV28	-	TRBJ1-2	TGTGCCAGCAGTTATTATGGGGACAGGGAATCGGTAGGCTACACCTTC	CASSYYGDRESVGYTF
TRBD1	TRBV10-3	-	TRBJ2-1	TGTGCCATCAGAGGACAGGGGGTCAATGAGCAGTTCTTC	CAIRGQGVNEQFF
-	TRBV30	-	TRBJ1-1	TGTGCCGGCGGAGAGAACACTGAAGCTTTCTTT	CAGGENTEAFF
-	TRBV5-4	-	TRBJ1-5	TGTGCCAGCAGCTTGAGTCCCAGGGGCAATCAGCCCCAGCATTTT	CASSLSPRGNQPQHF
-	TRBV29-1	once	TRBJ2-7	TGCAGCGTTGGCGTGGGAGTCGTCGAGCAGTACTTC	CSVGVGVVEQYF
TRBD1	TRBV18	-	TRBJ1-2	TGTGCCAGCTCGCAAAAGACAGGGTATGGCTACACCTTC	CASSQKTGYGYTF
TRBD1	TRBV15	few	TRBJ1-4	TGTGCCACCAGAAGAGACAGGGGAGCCCAGGATGAAAAACTGTTTTTT	CATRRDRGAQDEKLFF
-	TRBV5-1	-	TRBJ2-7	TGCGCCAGCAGCGCAGGGCTATCCTACGAGCAGTACTTC	CASSAGLSYEQYF
-	TRBV11-3	-	TRBJ1-2	TGTGCCAGCAGCTTAGACGGAGGGCTCTATGGCTACACCTTC	CASSLDGGLYGYTF
-	TRBV28	-	TRBJ2-7	TGTGCCAGCAGTTTATGGCAAGCGTACGAGCAGTACTTC	CASSLWQAYEQYF
-	TRBV7-3	-	TRBJ2-3	TGTGCCAGCAGCGACGAACTAGGAACTAGCACAGATACGCAGTATTTT	CASSDELGTSTDTQYF
-	TRBV9	-	TRBJ2-1	TGTGCCAGCAGCGTTGCTGTGCTCCCCCTGTTCTTC	CASSVAVLPLFF
-	TRBV6-5	-	TRBJ2-7	TGTGCCAGCAGTCCTCCGGAAGGGCCCTACGAGCAGTACTTC	CASSPPEGPYEQYF
-	TRBV7-9	-	TRBJ1-1	TGTGCCAGCAGCTTAGCCAGGAGTTCATTCACCATGAACACTGAAGCTTTCTTT	CASSLARSSFTMNTEAFF
-	TRBV5-4	-	TRBJ2-7	TGTGCCAGCAGCCGGACACTTTCTTACGAGCAGTACTTC	CASSRTLSYEQYF
TRBD1	TRBV28	-	TRBJ1-2	TGTGCCAGCAGTAAAGACAGGGGAGGTTACTATGGCTACACCTTC	CASSKDRGGYYGYTF
TRBD2	TRBV15	-	TRBJ2-7	TGTGCCACCAGCAGAGTTCCTAGCGGCTCCTACGAGCAGTACTTC	CATSRVPSGSYEQYF
-	TRBV28	-	TRBJ1-4	TGTGCCAGCAGTCCGACAGCAACTAATGAAAAACTGTTTTTT	CASSPTATNEKLFF
TRBD1	TRBV11-2	once	TRBJ1-2	TGTGCCAGCAGCTTAGAGGATGGTTGGACAGGGTGGCATGGCTACACCTTC	CASSLEDGWTGWHGYTF
-	TRBV4-3	-	TRBJ1-3	TGCGCCAGCAGCCAAGGAGGCGGGTCTGGAAACACCATATATTTT	CASSQGGGSGNTIYF
-	TRBV15	-	TRBJ1-1	TGTGCCACCAGCAGAACCAGGAACACTGAAGCTTTCTTT	CATSRTRNTEAFF
TRBD1	TRBV27	-	TRBJ2-5	TGTGCCAGCAGTTTAGGGACAGGGGAGACCCAGTACTTC	CASSLGTGETQYF
-	TRBV4-3	-	TRBJ2-7	TGCGCCAGCAGCCAAGACCGCTGGAGCTCCTACGAGCAGTACTTC	CASSQDRWSSYEQYF
-	TRBV6-4	-	TRBJ1-2	TGTGCCAGCAGTGACCCGACCCGCCTTCAGCAGGGGCAATACTACTATGGCTACACCTTC	CASSDPTRLQQGQYYYGYTF
-	TRBV9	-	TRBJ1-1	TGTGCCAGCAGCGCCCCGGTTGAAGGGGCGATGAACACTGAAGCTTTCTTT	CASSAPVEGAMNTEAFF
-	TRBV7-2	once	TRBJ2-3	TGTGCCAGCAGCTCCCGAGGGACCTTTAGAGATACGCAGTATTTT	CASSSRGTFRDTQYF
-	TRBV25-1	-	TRBJ1-4	TGTGCCAGCAGTTCCGAGACAACTAATGAAAAACTGTTTTTT	CASSSETTNEKLFF
-	TRBV19	few	TRBJ2-7	TGTGCCAGTAGTAGAACCGGGTCCTACGAGCAGTACTTC	CASSRTGSYEQYF
-	TRBV4-2	few	TRBJ2-2	TGTGCCAGCAGCCAAGATCCTGCCAGAAACACCGGGGAGCTGTTTTTT	CASSQDPARNTGELFF
TRBD1	TRBV30	-	TRBJ1-2	TGTGCCTGGAGGCGCCAGGGGGCGCCTGGCTACACCTTC	CAWRRQGAPGYTF
TRBD2	TRBV15	-	TRBJ2-1	TGTGCCACCAGCAGAGAGAGGGTGGGAGGGCCCTACAATGAGCAGTTCTTC	CATSRERVGGPYNEQFF
TRBD1	TRBV4-3	once	TRBJ1-2	TGCGCCAGCAGCCAAGATGGGACAGGGGGAAATGGCTACACCTTC	CASSQDGTGGNGYTF
-	TRBV27	-	TRBJ2-1	TGTGCCAGCAGTTTAGAAAGGGCACATACACAGTTCTTC	CASSLERAHTQFF
-	TRBV4-1	-	TRBJ2-7	TGCGCCAGCAGCCAAGATCGAGTAGGGTTGTACGAGCAGTACTTC	CASSQDRVGLYEQYF
-	TRBV27	-	TRBJ2-7	TGTGCCAGCAGTTTATCCCTGGCCTACGAGCAGTACTTC	CASSLSLAYEQYF
TRBD1	TRBV29-1	-	TRBJ2-5	TGCAGCGTTTACAGGGGGCAAGAGACCCAGTACTTC	CSVYRGQETQYF
TRBD2	TRBV4-2	-	TRBJ2-7	TGTGCCAGCAGCGAGGACGCGGGAGGGCCCTCCGAGCAGTACTTC	CASSEDAGGPSEQYF
TRBD2	TRBV6-1	-	TRBJ2-2	TGTGCCAGCAGTGCCCCTAGCGGAACCGGGGAGCTGTTTTTT	CASSAPSGTGELFF
TRBD2	TRBV18	-	TRBJ2-1	TGTGCCAGCTCACCAAGACTAGCTTTAAGCAATGAGCAGTTCTTC	CASSPRLALSNEQFF